This entry lists 3 T cell receptor beta chains sequenced from one sample in a study of blood T cell repertoires in COVID-19. Sequencing was performed with immunoSEQ multiplex PCR; in TCRdb, only in-frame clones are kept and a portion is missing. This table has 150,000 or so clones, 78% appearing once. Sequencing was carried out using peripheral blood. The receptors here all came from a man older than 75 with acute or convalescent COVID-19.

The chain links TRBV19 to TRBJ2-1, with D perhaps matching TRBD1 (5 bases). This CDR3 spans 13 amino acids. V was pared by 7 bases and J by 7 bases, with 14 bases between. Germline V gives CDR1 LNHDA, CDR2 SQIVND (reference sequence). CDR3 amino acids: CASTSTVRNEQFF. CDR3 nucleotide sequence: TGTGCCAGTACCTCGACAGTAAGAAATGAGCAGTTCTTC.

The J gene is TRBJ1-2, the V gene TRBV12-3 or TRBV12-4; TRBD1 might be the D (5 bases). This CDR3 has 12 amino acids. V lost 4 bases and J lost 8, with 11 bases in between. CDR3 residues: CASSSMGLGYTF. The CDR3 coding sequence is TGTGCCAGCAGTTCCATGGGGCTAGGCTACACCTTC.

The rearrangement joins TRBV11-3 to TRBJ1-1; D is possibly TRBD1 (5 bases). Germline V gene sequence: CDR1 SGHNT, CDR2 YENEEA. The length of the CDR3 is 13 residues. V gave up 5 bases and J gave up 5 bases, with 12 bases separating them. CDR3 amino acids: CASSAYGGTEAFF. CDR3 sequence (DNA): TGTGCCAGCAGCGCCTACGGGGGTACTGAAGCTTTCTTT.